One sample yielded the 31 T cell receptor beta chains listed below, sequenced in a study of blood T cell repertoires in COVID-19. Sequencing was performed with immunoSEQ multiplex PCR; in TCRdb, only in-frame clones are kept and a portion is missing. The repertoire consists of tens of thousands of clones, with 85% to 90% occurring once and the leading ten covering 22%. Sequencing used peripheral blood. The source of these receptors is a woman of 80 years or more in a cohort sampled during active or convalescent COVID-19.

The rearrangement links TRBV3-1 (or the pseudogene TRBV3-2) to TRBJ2-7, with D perhaps TRBD1 (5 bases). With 1 base removed from V and 12 bases from J, the gap between germline ends came to 13 bases. The CDR3 is made up of 12 amino acids. Germline lookup yields CDR1 LGHDT and CDR2 YNNKEL (reference sequence). The CDR3 DNA reads as TGTGCCAGCAGCCAAGTCGCAGGGCTTTTGTACGTC. Its protein is CASSQVAGLLYV.

The CDR3 is CASSPGTSVEQYV. Here the CDR3 DNA reads TGTGCCAGCAGCCCCGGGACTAGTGTCGAGCAGTACGTC. The gene calls are TRBV16 and TRBJ2-7; 8 nucleotides align to TRBD2. This CDR3 spans 13 amino acids. J was trimmed by 6 bases and V by 4 bases; bases with no gene match: 5. CDR1 KGHSY and CDR2 FQNENV come from the germline V gene.

This sequence joins TRBV6-6 and TRBJ1-6; D not certain. V dropped 0 bases and J dropped 9 bases, with 6 bases sitting between them. The CDR3 is made up of 13 amino acids. Germline lookup yields CDR1 MNHNY and CDR2 SVGAGI (reference sequence). This CDR3 is CASSYSAVSPLHF. The CDR3 DNA reads as TGTGCCAGCAGTTACTCGGCAGTTTCACCCCTCCACTTT.

V usage is TRBV6-5 and J usage is TRBJ2-7; D might be TRBD1 (5 bases). This CDR3 comprises 15 residues. V was trimmed by 7 bases and J by 1 base, leaving 17 bases between them. Germline CDR1 is MNHEY and CDR2 is SVGAGI. CDR3 sequence (DNA): TGTGCCAGCACCCAACCAGTGACAGTTTCCTACGAGCAGTACTTC. This sequence encodes CASTQPVTVSYEQYF.

The genes are TRBV5-1 and TRBJ2-2; TRBD2 aligns across 13 bases. There are 18 residues in the CDR3. V was pared by 2 bases and J by 4 bases, with 8 bases of the junction left unmatched. Germline V gene lookup returns CDR1 SGHRS and CDR2 YFSETQ. CDR3 in DNA: TGCGCCAGCAGCTTTACGCCGGGACTAGCGGGAATCACCGGGGAGCTGTTTTTT. Its translation is CASSFTPGLAGITGELFF. Full variable domain (rest looked up from reference TRBV5-1 and TRBJ2-2): KAGVTQTPRYLIKTRGQQVTLSCSPISGHRSVSWYQQTPGQGLQFLFEYFSETQRNKGNFPGRFSGRQFSNSRSEMNVSTLELGDSALYLCASSFTPGLAGITGELFFGEGSRLTVL.

The chain couples TRBV18 to TRBJ2-1, with a weak D call TRBD1 (6 bases). Germline values: CDR1 KGHSH, CDR2 LQKENI. The CDR3 runs 15 residues. The V end was cut by 0 bases, the J end by 7 bases, with 13 bases between. The CDR3 is CASSPPLGQGNEQFF. CDR3 nucleotide sequence: TGTGCCAGCTCACCACCTCTAGGGCAGGGGAATGAGCAGTTCTTC.

CDR3 residues: CASSSRGLVSSYNEQFF. CDR3 sequence (DNA): TGTGCCAGCAGCTCCCGGGGTTTGGTAAGCTCCTACAATGAGCAGTTCTTC. The genes are TRBV11-3 and TRBJ2-1, with a tentative D call TRBD2 (5 bases). This CDR3 spans 17 amino acids. Trimming left V 4 bases short and J 0 bases short, with 16 bases between. Germline lookup yields CDR1 SGHNT and CDR2 YENEEA.

The table lists this clone with a few counts. The chain joins TRBV18 to TRBJ1-5; D possibly corresponds to TRBD1 (6 bases). V was shortened by 5 bases and J by 6 bases, with 17 bases between the two germline ends. Germline CDR1 KGHSH, CDR2 LQKENI. The CDR3 has 15 residues. CDR3 coding DNA: TGTGCCAGCTCATCATTAACAGGGAACAGTCAGCCCCAGCATTTT. It specifies CASSSLTGNSQPQHF.

The V call is TRBV6-5, the J call TRBJ2-7; TRBD2 agrees at 7 bases. CDR3 length equals 13 residues. The germline V gene has CDR1 MNHEY and CDR2 SVGAGI. V dropped 8 bases and J dropped 2; count of bases not matched to a gene: 6. The DNA of the CDR3 is TGTGCCAGCTCTAGCGGAGCGCCCTACGAGCAGTACTTC. This sequence encodes CASSSGAPYEQYF.

The V and J genes are TRBV6-6 and TRBJ2-1; a weak D match, TRBD2 (6 bases). The CDR3 consists of 15 residues. The germline V and J ends were trimmed by 6 bases and 8 bases, with 20 bases remaining between them. Per germline, CDR1 MNHNY and CDR2 SVGAGI (reference sequence). Written as DNA, the CDR3 is TGTGCCAGCAGCGCCGTCGGGGGAGATATAGATGAGCAGTTCTTC. Protein sequence: CASSAVGGDIDEQFF.

V is TRBV5-1 and J is TRBJ2-2; weak D call: TRBD1 (7 bases). Trimming took 0 bases from V and 4 from J, leaving 10 bases between them. The CDR3 has 15 residues. Germline lookup yields CDR1 SGHRS and CDR2 YFSETQ. The CDR3 region is CASSLGQGGTGELFF. CDR3 in DNA: TGCGCCAGCAGCTTGGGGCAGGGGGGCACCGGGGAGCTGTTTTTT.

This chain joins TRBV3-1 (or the pseudogene TRBV3-2) and TRBJ1-6, with unresolved D. CDR3 size: 15 residues. Per the germline V gene, CDR1 is LGHDT and CDR2 is YNNKEL (reference sequence). V lost 4 bases and J 4 bases, leaving 11 bases between the germline ends. The CDR3 DNA sequence: TGTGCCAGCAGCCGCAGTTCCAATTATAATTCACCCCTCCACTTT. Translated: CASSRSSNYNSPLHF.

This clone was picked up one time. The chain is built from TRBV19 and TRBJ2-2, with D possibly being TRBD2 (5 bases). CDR1 LNHDA and CDR2 SQIVND come from the germline V gene (reference sequence). V was clipped by 9 bases and J by 0 bases, with 14 bases between them. The CDR3 consists of 15 residues. For the CDR3, the DNA is TGTGCCAGCCACCTCGTCGGGGCGAACACCGGGGAGCTGTTTTTT. Protein sequence: CASHLVGANTGELFF.

J is TRBJ1-2 and V is TRBV4-1, with 9 bases matching TRBD1. Trimming removed 2 bases from V and 5 bases from J; junction bases left unmatched: 9. CDR1 MGHRA and CDR2 YSYEKL come from the germline V gene. The CDR3 loop spans 16 amino acids. The CDR3 nucleotides are TGCGCCAGCAGCCAACAGGACGGGACAGGGATTTATGGCTACACCTTC. It translates to CASSQQDGTGIYGYTF.

The chain combines TRBV27 with TRBJ1-1; D may be TRBD1 (6 bases). CDR1 is MNHEY, CDR2 SMNVEV, per germline (reference sequence). Trimming took off 7 bases at V and 1 base at J, with 16 bases between the two ends. The CDR3 contains 15 residues. This CDR3 reads CASTRTGGPNTEAFF. The CDR3, as DNA: TGTGCCAGCACCCGCACGGGGGGCCCGAACACTGAAGCTTTCTTT.

The chain links TRBV7-3 to TRBJ2-7, with 9 bases matching TRBD1. The CDR3 has 15 amino acids. V trimming: 2 bases; J trimming: 3 bases; junction bases outside the gene matches: 5. Germline V gene sequence: CDR1 SGHTA, CDR2 FQGTGA. The CDR3 nucleotides are TGTGCCAGCAGCTTATATCCGGGACAGGGCTACGAGCAGTACGTC. As protein: CASSLYPGQGYEQYV.

The chain employs TRBV11-2 and TRBJ1-2; 7 bases are shared with TRBD1. The CDR3 has 14 residues. Germline values: CDR1 SGHAT, CDR2 FQNNGV. V trimming: 4 bases; J trimming: 7 bases; junction bases outside the gene matches: 9. CDR3 nucleotides: TGTGCCAGCAGCTCCTATGTAGGGGGCAGTGGCTACACCTTC. Translation: CASSSYVGGSGYTF.

The CDR3, as DNA: TGTGCCAGCAGCTTAGGGGGAGGGCCCTACGAGCAGTACTTC. This codes for CASSLGGGPYEQYF. The rearrangement uses TRBV7-9 and TRBJ2-7; 7 bases align to TRBD2. Germline V CDR1 and CDR2: SEHNR, FQNEAQ (reference sequence). Losses at the gene ends were 1 base for V and 2 bases for J; bases not matched to a gene: 2. This CDR3 contains 14 residues.

The chain carries TRBV5-4 and TRBJ2-1; 11 bases agree with TRBD1. Germline V gene lookup returns CDR1 SGHNT and CDR2 YYREEE (reference sequence). The CDR3 sequence is 15 residues long. V lost 4 bases to trimming and J lost 3 bases; unmatched junction nucleotides: 3. CDR3 sequence: CASSEGTGGYNEQFF. The CDR3 bases are TGTGCCAGCAGCGAAGGGACAGGGGGCTACAATGAGCAGTTCTTC.

The rearrangement links TRBV11-2 to TRBJ2-2; TRBD2 agrees at 8 bases. Germline V gives CDR1 SGHAT, CDR2 FQNNGV. CDR3 length: 15 amino acids. The ends lost 2 bases at V and 5 bases at J; junction bases unmatched: 4. Here the CDR3 DNA reads TGTGCCAGCAGCTTAAACGTAGCGGGAACCGGGGAGCTGTTTTTT. It translates to CASSLNVAGTGELFF.

This chain joins TRBV5-1 and TRBJ1-1; D is uncertain. Germline loops: CDR1 SGHRS, CDR2 YFSETQ. V lost 0 bases to trimming and J lost 6 bases, with 12 bases between them. CDR3 length: 14 amino acids. CDR3 in DNA: TGCGCCAGCAGCTTGGTGCAGGTCGGTTCTGAAGCTTTCTTT. Protein: CASSLVQVGSEAFF. The whole variable domain, filled in from reference TRBV5-1 and TRBJ1-1, reads KAGVTQTPRYLIKTRGQQVTLSCSPISGHRSVSWYQQTPGQGLQFLFEYFSETQRNKGNFPGRFSGRQFSNSRSEMNVSTLELGDSALYLCASSLVQVGSEAFFGQGTRLTVV.

Remarks on this clone: Other DNA sequences in the same sample also yield this CDR3. The chain uses TRBV27 and TRBJ2-2; 11 bases line up with TRBD2. Germline V lookup: CDR1 MNHEY, CDR2 SMNVEV (reference sequence). After removal of 6 bases from V and 4 bases from J, the junction contained 4 bases not matched to a gene. This CDR3 spans 15 amino acids. The CDR3 sequence is CASSFGTSGTGELFF. The CDR3 bases are TGTGCCAGCAGCTTTGGGACTAGCGGCACCGGGGAGCTGTTTTTT.

This chain joins TRBV5-4 and TRBJ1-6; the match to TRBD1 covers 7 bases. The CDR3 covers 16 residues. Germline V lookup: CDR1 SGHNT, CDR2 YYREEE (reference sequence). Trimming took 4 bases from V and 7 from J; bases not matched to a gene: 11. CDR3 sequence: CASSPGQTTRNSPLHF. DNA for the CDR3: TGTGCCAGCAGCCCGGGACAGACTACAAGAAATTCACCCCTCCACTTT.

The rearrangement links TRBV29-1 to TRBJ1-2, with D maybe TRBD1 (6 bases). Germline assignment: CDR1 SQVTM and CDR2 ANQGSEA. The CDR3 contains 12 residues. V was pared by 5 bases and J by 4 bases, with 11 bases between. The CDR3 bases are TGCAGCGTTAACAGGGACGCCTATGGCTACACCTTC. Protein: CSVNRDAYGYTF.

The chain links TRBV24-1 to TRBJ2-1, with TRBD1 identical over 7 bases. V lost 3 bases, J lost 5 bases, and 6 bases stayed unmatched. CDR3 length equals 15 residues. Germline CDR1 KGHDR, CDR2 SFDVKD. The CDR3 sequence: CATSDPGQANNEQFF. CDR3 nucleotides: TGTGCCACCAGTGATCCCGGACAGGCTAACAATGAGCAGTTCTTC.

The rearrangement joins TRBV6-6 to TRBJ1-2; D is possibly TRBD1 (5 bases). This CDR3 has 14 residues. The germline CDR1 and CDR2 sequences are MNHNY and SVGAGI (reference sequence). V was cut by 4 bases and J by 7 bases, with 16 bases left in between. The CDR3, as DNA: TGTGCCAGCAGTTTCATCGACACGCAGGGTGGCTACACCTTC. Translated, it gives CASSFIDTQGGYTF.

The CDR3: CASSLPETQYF. The CDR3 nucleotides read TGTGCCAGCAGCTTACCGGAGACCCAGTACTTC. V usage is TRBV7-9 and J usage is TRBJ2-5; D gene uncertain. Trimming pared 2 bases from V and 5 bases from J, leaving 3 bases between. The CDR3 runs 11 residues. CDR1 is SEHNR, CDR2 FQNEAQ, per germline (reference sequence).

The chain employs TRBV19 and TRBJ1-3; TRBD1 might be the D (6 bases). This CDR3 contains 15 residues. The germline gives CDR1 LNHDA, CDR2 SQIVND (reference sequence). Trimming removed 6 bases at V and 2 bases at J, with 14 bases between. The DNA of the CDR3 is TGTGCCAGTAGAGCACAGGGAGAACCTGGAAACACCATATATTTT. Protein: CASRAQGEPGNTIYF.

The rearrangement joins TRBV10-1 to TRBJ1-2, with D unresolved. CDR1 is WNHNN and CDR2 is SYGVQD in the germline V gene (reference sequence). Trimming shortened V by 4 bases and J by 0 bases, and 9 bases separated the two germline ends. This CDR3 contains 14 residues. The CDR3 is CASSAWAANYGYTF. CDR3 DNA sequence: TGCGCCAGCAGTGCATGGGCAGCTAACTATGGCTACACCTTC.

The table lists this clone with a few counts. The chain is built from TRBV7-6 and TRBJ2-1; D is uncertain. This CDR3 comprises 15 residues. Between the trimmed V and J ends, which lost 1 base and 1 base, there was a span of 8 bases. CDR1 and CDR2 (germline): SGHVS, FNYEAQ. The DNA for the CDR3 is TGTGCCAGCAGCTTAGACCCAGGATCCTACAATGAGCAGTTCTTC. This encodes CASSLDPGSYNEQFF.

This clone turned up a few times. The rearrangement joins TRBV27 to TRBJ1-5; D perhaps matches TRBD1 (5 bases). The CDR3 extends over 13 amino acids. In germline, CDR1 is MNHEY, CDR2 SMNVEV (reference sequence). Trimming pared 6 bases from V and 8 bases from J, leaving 14 bases between. Written as DNA, the CDR3 is TGTGCCAGCAGCAGACAGTTATCTGAGCCCCAGCATTTT. The encoded protein is CASSRQLSEPQHF.